The present T cell receptor beta chain was sequenced within a study of T-cell reconstitution after alpha-beta-depleted transplantation in children. This clonotype came up many times. Molecular barcoding with unique molecular identifiers was used for the TCRbeta library. Each CDR3 protein is one row after TCRdb ran MiXCR on the PCR reads. Of about 400,000 distinct CDR3 sequences in the sample, about an eighth were seen once. The CDR3 sequence is 12 residues long. CDR1 is MNHEY, CDR2 SVGAGI, per germline. V shed 8 bases and J 8 bases; nucleotides not matched to a gene: 4. The receptor comes from a human donor who donated a stem cell graft to a child with Fanconi anemia. This chain uses TRBV6-5 with TRBJ2-3, with TRBD2 identical over 10 bases. Material: PBMCs, obtained from the stem cell graft. Here the CDR3 DNA reads TGTGCCAGCGGGCCTAGCGGGGGTACGCAGTATTTT. Residues: CASGPSGGTQYF.